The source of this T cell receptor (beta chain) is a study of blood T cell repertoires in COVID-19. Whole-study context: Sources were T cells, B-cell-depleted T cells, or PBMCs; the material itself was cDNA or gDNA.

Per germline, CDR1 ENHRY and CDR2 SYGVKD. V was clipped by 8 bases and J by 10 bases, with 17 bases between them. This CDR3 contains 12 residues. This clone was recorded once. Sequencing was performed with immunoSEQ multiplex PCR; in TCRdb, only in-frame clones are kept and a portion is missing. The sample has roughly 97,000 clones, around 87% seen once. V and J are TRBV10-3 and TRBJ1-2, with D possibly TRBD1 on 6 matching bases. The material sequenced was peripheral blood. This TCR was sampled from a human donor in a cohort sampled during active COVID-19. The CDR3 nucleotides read TGTGCCATCGGGTTCACAGGGACGGACTACACCTTC. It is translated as CAIGFTGTDYTF.